These 17 T cell receptor beta chains originate from one sample sequenced in a study of cytomegalovirus exposure and HLA in healthy donors. PCR primers comprised 60 Vbeta and 13 Jbeta primers. Some clones are missing from TCRdb's copy, which holds only in-frame ones; the method was immunoSEQ multiplex PCR. Among 100,000 or so clones listed, 70% to 80% were seen once. The source material was PBMCs. These receptors all come from a man aged 50-59 years in good health and CMV-seropositive.

As concerns this clone: Other DNA variants within this sample encode the same CDR3. The chain uses TRBV5-1 and TRBJ1-1, with 9 bases lining up with TRBD1. CDR3 length: 14 amino acids. Germline CDR1 and CDR2: SGHRS and YFSETQ. Trimming at V came to 4 bases and at J to 5 bases, leaving 6 bases not matched to a gene. In DNA, the CDR3 is TGCGCCAGCAGCCCACAGGGGGCATTGACTGAAGCTTTCTTT. Protein: CASSPQGALTEAFF.

This rearrangement joins TRBV2 to TRBJ2-2, with TRBD1 identical over 8 bases. The CDR3 totals 15 residues. Looked up from germline, CDR1 is SNHLY and CDR2 is FYNNEI. The V segment lost 6 bases and the J segment 2 bases; nucleotides outside the gene matches: 5. In nucleotides, the CDR3 is TGTGCCAGCAGCAATACAGGGGGTAACACCGGGGAGCTGTTTTTT. Protein sequence: CASSNTGGNTGELFF.

The chain is built from TRBV5-1 and TRBJ2-3; 9 nucleotides align to TRBD2. CDR3 length: 13 residues. The germline V gene has CDR1 SGHRS and CDR2 YFSETQ. Trimming took 4 bases from V and 4 from J; bases not matched to a gene: 1. The CDR3 nucleotides are TGCGCCAGCAGCGGCGGGGGGGCAGATACGCAGTATTTT. This sequence encodes CASSGGGADTQYF. Based on the CDR3 plus reference TRBV5-1 and TRBJ2-3, the full variable domain is KAGVTQTPRYLIKTRGQQVTLSCSPISGHRSVSWYQQTPGQGLQFLFEYFSETQRNKGNFPGRFSGRQFSNSRSEMNVSTLELGDSALYLCASSGGGADTQYFGPGTRLTVL.

The J gene is TRBJ2-7, the V gene TRBV9; 10 nucleotides align to TRBD2. Germline values: CDR1 SGDLS, CDR2 YYNGEE. Unmatched junction bases numbered 5, after V lost 0 bases and J lost 5 bases. This CDR3 has 15 amino acids. The CDR3 DNA is TGTGCCAGCAGCGTAGTTAGCGGGAGGACCCACGAGCAGTACTTC. It yields the protein CASSVVSGRTHEQYF.

The chain combines TRBV5-1 with TRBJ2-1; TRBD1 matches 9 bases. The length of the CDR3 is 16 residues. Looked up from germline, CDR1 is SGHRS and CDR2 is YFSETQ. The ends lost 0 bases at V and 3 bases at J; junction bases unmatched: 4. For the CDR3, the DNA is TGCGCCAGCAGCTTGGACCCGGGACAGGGCTACAATGAGCAGTTCTTC. As protein: CASSLDPGQGYNEQFF.

The J gene is TRBJ1-1, the V gene TRBV5-6, with 10 positions matching TRBD1. From germline, CDR1 is SGHDT and CDR2 YYEEEE. V was clipped by 0 bases and J by 14 bases; unmatched bases: 7. The CDR3 runs to 13 residues. CDR3 coding DNA: TGTGCCAGCAGCTTGGCCGGGGGACAGGGGAGCTTCTTT. Its protein is CASSLAGGQGSFF.

The chain carries TRBV5-4 and TRBJ1-2, with 7 bases lining up with TRBD1. Losses at the gene ends were 4 bases for V and 9 bases for J; bases not matched to a gene: 9. Looked up from germline, CDR1 is SGHNT and CDR2 is YYREEE (reference sequence). The CDR3 spans 13 residues. This CDR3 reads CASSPRQGASYTF. The CDR3 DNA is TGTGCCAGCAGCCCCCGACAGGGTGCGAGCTACACCTTC.

This clone was observed a single time. The chain is built from TRBV14 and TRBJ2-3, with 8 bases that match TRBD2. After removal of 4 bases from V and 4 bases from J, the junction contained 7 bases not matched to a gene. Germline V gene lookup returns CDR1 SGHDN and CDR2 FVKESK. The CDR3 runs 15 residues. CDR3 nucleotides: TGTGCCAGCAGCCTCCAGACGCGGGGGGCAGATACGCAGTATTTT. Residues: CASSLQTRGADTQYF.

The chain uses TRBV19 and TRBJ2-5; 13 bases are a match to TRBD2. The CDR3 extends over 18 amino acids. Germline CDR1 reads LNHDA; CDR2 reads SQIVND (reference sequence). Losses at the gene ends were 7 bases for V and 3 bases for J; bases not matched to a gene: 14. CDR3 DNA: TGTGCCAGTAATCCAGGAACTAGCGGGGGGGGATGGGAAGAGACCCAGTACTTC. It translates to CASNPGTSGGGWEETQYF.

The chain recombines TRBV27 with TRBJ2-7; D is perhaps TRBD2 (6 bases). Trimming took off 8 bases at V and 6 bases at J, with 17 bases between the two ends. The germline gives CDR1 MNHEY, CDR2 SMNVEV (reference sequence). This CDR3 spans 13 amino acids. This CDR3 reads CASAGLEKGEQYF. CDR3 in DNA: TGTGCCAGCGCGGGATTAGAGAAGGGCGAGCAGTACTTC.

The chain has TRBV7-8 and TRBJ1-2; possibly TRBD1 for D (6 bases). The V end lost 4 bases, the J end lost 3 bases, and 15 bases lay between the germline ends. The CDR3 totals 15 residues. CDR1 is SGHVS and CDR2 is FQNEAQ in the germline V gene. The CDR3 nucleotides read TGTGCCAGCAGCTCAGTGGGAGGGGGGGACTATGGCTACACCTTC. Protein product: CASSSVGGGDYGYTF.

This clone was detected only a few times. The chain joins TRBV11-3 to TRBJ1-5; maybe TRBD1 (6 bases). The CDR3 is made up of 18 amino acids. Trimming stripped 5 bases from V and 4 bases from J, with 24 bases between. The germline gives CDR1 SGHNT, CDR2 YENEEA. The CDR3 DNA reads TGTGCCAGCAGCCACCCCCACAACAGGGACATCCTTAATCAGCCCCAGCATTTT. Translating gives CASSHPHNRDILNQPQHF.

This chain connects TRBV5-1 to TRBJ2-7; D gene ambiguous. The V gene's germline CDR1 is SGHRS and CDR2 YFSETQ. This CDR3 is 14 amino acids long. V dropped 0 bases and J dropped 5 bases, with 12 bases sitting between them. As DNA, the CDR3 is TGCGCCAGCAGCTTGGAGCCCCATCGGGACGAGCAGTACTTC. Its protein product is CASSLEPHRDEQYF. Filled out from reference TRBV5-1 and TRBJ2-7, the complete variable domain reads KAGVTQTPRYLIKTRGQQVTLSCSPISGHRSVSWYQQTPGQGLQFLFEYFSETQRNKGNFPGRFSGRQFSNSRSEMNVSTLELGDSALYLCASSLEPHRDEQYFGPGTRLTVT.

The rearrangement uses TRBV18 and TRBJ2-1; D remains unclear. The V and J ends lost 6 bases and 7 bases respectively, with 13 bases between them. The CDR3 extends over 13 amino acids. Germline V lookup: CDR1 KGHSH, CDR2 LQKENI. The CDR3 reads CASSFPRGNEQFF. The CDR3 DNA is TGTGCCAGCTCCTTCCCCCGCGGAAATGAGCAGTTCTTC.

The V call is TRBV5-1, the J call TRBJ2-3; a possible D gene is TRBD2 (5 bases). This CDR3 is built from 18 residues. The germline CDR1 and CDR2 sequences are SGHRS and YFSETQ. V shed 0 bases and J shed 4 bases, with 21 bases lying between them. The DNA of the CDR3 is TGCGCCAGCAGCTTGGAGGGTAGTAGCGCCGGGTTGGCAGATACGCAGTATTTT. Translation: CASSLEGSSAGLADTQYF.

The genes are TRBV27 and TRBJ2-5; TRBD1 matches 10 bases. The J call is doubtful: the DNA matches TRBJ2-7 better. In germline, CDR1 is MNHEY, CDR2 SMNVEV (reference sequence). The CDR3 has 14 residues. The CDR3 reads CASSPGTGVYEQYF. CDR3 in DNA: TGTGCCAGCAGTCCCGGGACAGGGGTATACGAGCAGTACTTC.

With regard to this clone: Lacking the conserved final phenylalanine or tryptophan, this CDR3 likely reflects a read error. The rearrangement joins TRBV19 to TRBJ1-1; 7 bases agree with TRBD1. This CDR3 comprises 14 residues. The germline V gene encodes CDR1 LNHDA and CDR2 SQIVND (reference sequence). With 6 bases clipped from V and 1 base from J, the junction kept 5 bases outside the gene matches. The CDR3 DNA follows: TGTGCCAGTAGCCCAGGGGGGCCGAACACTGAAGCTTTCCTT. Residues: CASSPGGPNTEAFL.